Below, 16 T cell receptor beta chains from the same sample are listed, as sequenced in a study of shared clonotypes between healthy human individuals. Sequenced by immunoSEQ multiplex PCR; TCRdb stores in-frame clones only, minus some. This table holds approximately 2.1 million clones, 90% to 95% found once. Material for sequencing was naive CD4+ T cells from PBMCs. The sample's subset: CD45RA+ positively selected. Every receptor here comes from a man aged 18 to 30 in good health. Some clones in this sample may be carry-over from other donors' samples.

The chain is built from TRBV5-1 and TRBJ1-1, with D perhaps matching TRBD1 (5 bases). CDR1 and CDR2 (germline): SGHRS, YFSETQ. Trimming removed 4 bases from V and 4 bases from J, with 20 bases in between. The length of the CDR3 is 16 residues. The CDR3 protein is CASSLGPDPSGTEAFF. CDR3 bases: TGCGCCAGCAGCCTGGGACCCGATCCCTCTGGCACTGAAGCTTTCTTT.

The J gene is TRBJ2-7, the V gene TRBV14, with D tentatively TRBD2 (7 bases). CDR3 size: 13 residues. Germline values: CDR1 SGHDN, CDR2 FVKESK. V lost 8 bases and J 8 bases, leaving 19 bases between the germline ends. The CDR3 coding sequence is TGTGCCAGCTCCATCGGAGGGGGGGGGAAGCAGTACTTC. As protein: CASSIGGGGKQYF.

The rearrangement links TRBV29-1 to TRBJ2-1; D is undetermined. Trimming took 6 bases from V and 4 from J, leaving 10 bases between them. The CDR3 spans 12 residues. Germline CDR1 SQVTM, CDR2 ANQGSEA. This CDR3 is CSVADNYNEQFF. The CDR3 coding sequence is TGCAGCGTAGCTGACAATTACAATGAGCAGTTCTTC.

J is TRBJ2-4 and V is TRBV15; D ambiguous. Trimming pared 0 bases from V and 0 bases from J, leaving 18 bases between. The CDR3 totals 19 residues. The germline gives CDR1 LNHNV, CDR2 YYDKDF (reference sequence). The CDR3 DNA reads TGTGCCACCAGCAGAGACGGTTCCGGTAGGGTTCTAGCCAAAAACATTCAGTACTTC. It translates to CATSRDGSGRVLAKNIQYF.

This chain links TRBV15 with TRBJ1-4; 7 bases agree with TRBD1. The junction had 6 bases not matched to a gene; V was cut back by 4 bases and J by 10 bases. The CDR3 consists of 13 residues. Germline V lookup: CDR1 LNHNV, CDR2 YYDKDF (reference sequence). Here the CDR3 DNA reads TGTGCCACCAGCACCGAAGCAGGGGGAAAACTGTTTTTT. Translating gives CATSTEAGGKLFF.

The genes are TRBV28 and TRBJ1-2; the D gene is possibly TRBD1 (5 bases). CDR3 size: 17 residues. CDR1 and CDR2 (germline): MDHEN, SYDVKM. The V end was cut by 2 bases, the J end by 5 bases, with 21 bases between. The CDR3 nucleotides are TGTGCCAGCAGTTTACATGGGGGTCCGACCCCCTCTTATGGCTACACCTTC. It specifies CASSLHGGPTPSYGYTF.

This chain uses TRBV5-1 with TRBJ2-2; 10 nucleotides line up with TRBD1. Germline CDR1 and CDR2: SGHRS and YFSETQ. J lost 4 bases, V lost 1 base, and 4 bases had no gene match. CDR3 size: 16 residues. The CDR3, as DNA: TGCGCCAGCAGCTTGAGGGGACAGGGGACCACCGGGGAGCTGTTTTTT. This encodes CASSLRGQGTTGELFF.

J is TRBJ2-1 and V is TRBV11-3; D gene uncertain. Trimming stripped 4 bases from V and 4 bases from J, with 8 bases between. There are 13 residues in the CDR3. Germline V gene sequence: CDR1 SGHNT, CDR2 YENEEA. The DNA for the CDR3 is TGTGCCAGCAGCTCGACCGTATACAATGAGCAGTTCTTC. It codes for CASSSTVYNEQFF.

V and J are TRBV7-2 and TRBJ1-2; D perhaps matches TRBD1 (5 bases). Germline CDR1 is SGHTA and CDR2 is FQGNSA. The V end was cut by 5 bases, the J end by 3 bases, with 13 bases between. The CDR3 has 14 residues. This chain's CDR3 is CASSPQGGDYGYTF. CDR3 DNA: TGTGCCAGCAGCCCGCAGGGAGGGGACTATGGCTACACCTTC.

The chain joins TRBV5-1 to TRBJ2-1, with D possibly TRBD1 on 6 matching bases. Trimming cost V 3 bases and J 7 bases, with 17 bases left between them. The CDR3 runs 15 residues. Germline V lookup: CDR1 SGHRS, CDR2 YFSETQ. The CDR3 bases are TGCGCCAGCAGCTCCAATACAGGGACGGGTAATGAGCAGTTCTTC. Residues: CASSSNTGTGNEQFF.

The CDR3 region is CASSLGRAGGPNYGYTF. The CDR3 region has the DNA TGTGCCAGCAGTTTAGGGCGGGCGGGGGGCCCTAACTATGGCTACACCTTC. This sequence joins TRBV28 and TRBJ1-2, with D perhaps TRBD1 (6 bases). Per the germline V gene, CDR1 is MDHEN and CDR2 is SYDVKM. The CDR3 sequence is 17 residues long. V lost 2 bases and J 0 bases, leaving 16 bases between the germline ends.

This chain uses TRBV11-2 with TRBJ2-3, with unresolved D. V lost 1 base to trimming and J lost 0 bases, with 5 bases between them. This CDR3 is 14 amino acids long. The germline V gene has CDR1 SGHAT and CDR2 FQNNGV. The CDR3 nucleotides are TGTGCCAGCAGCTTAGCGGCTAGCACAGATACGCAGTATTTT. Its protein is CASSLAASTDTQYF.

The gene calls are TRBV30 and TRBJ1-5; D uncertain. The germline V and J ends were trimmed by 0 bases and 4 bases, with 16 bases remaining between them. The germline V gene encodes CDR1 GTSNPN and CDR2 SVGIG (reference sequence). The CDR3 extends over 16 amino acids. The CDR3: CAWSVNPPGKNQPQHF. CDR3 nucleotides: TGTGCCTGGAGTGTAAACCCCCCGGGGAAGAATCAGCCCCAGCATTTT. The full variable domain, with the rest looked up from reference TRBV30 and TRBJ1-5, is SQTIHQWPATLVQPVGSPLSLECTVEGTSNPNLYWYRQAAGRGLQLLFYSVGIGQISSEVPQNLSASRPQDRQFILSSKKLLLSDSGFYLCAWSVNPPGKNQPQHFGDGTRLSIL.

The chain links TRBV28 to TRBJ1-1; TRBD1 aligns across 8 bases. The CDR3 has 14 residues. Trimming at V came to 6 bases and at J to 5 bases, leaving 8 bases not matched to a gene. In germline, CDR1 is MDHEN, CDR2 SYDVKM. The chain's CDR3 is CASSPTGVITEAFF. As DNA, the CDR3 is TGTGCCAGCAGCCCGACAGGGGTAATAACTGAAGCTTTCTTT. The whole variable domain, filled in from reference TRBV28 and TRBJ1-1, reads DVKVTQSSRYLVKRTGEKVFLECVQDMDHENMFWYRQDPGLGLRLIYFSYDVKMKEKGDIPEGYSVSREKKERFSLILESASTNQTSMYLCASSPTGVITEAFFGQGTRLTVV.

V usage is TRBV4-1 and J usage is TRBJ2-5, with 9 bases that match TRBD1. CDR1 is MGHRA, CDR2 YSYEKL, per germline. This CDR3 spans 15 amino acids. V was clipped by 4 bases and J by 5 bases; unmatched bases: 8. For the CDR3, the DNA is TGCGCCAGCAGCCGAATGCCCGGGACAGGGGAGACCCAGTACTTC. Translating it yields CASSRMPGTGETQYF.

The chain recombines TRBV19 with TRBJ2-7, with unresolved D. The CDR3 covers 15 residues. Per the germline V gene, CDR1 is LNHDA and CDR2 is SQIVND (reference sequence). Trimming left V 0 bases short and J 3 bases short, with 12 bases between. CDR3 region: CASSIEPGPIYEQYF. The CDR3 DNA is TGTGCCAGTAGTATAGAACCGGGTCCCATCTACGAGCAGTACTTC.